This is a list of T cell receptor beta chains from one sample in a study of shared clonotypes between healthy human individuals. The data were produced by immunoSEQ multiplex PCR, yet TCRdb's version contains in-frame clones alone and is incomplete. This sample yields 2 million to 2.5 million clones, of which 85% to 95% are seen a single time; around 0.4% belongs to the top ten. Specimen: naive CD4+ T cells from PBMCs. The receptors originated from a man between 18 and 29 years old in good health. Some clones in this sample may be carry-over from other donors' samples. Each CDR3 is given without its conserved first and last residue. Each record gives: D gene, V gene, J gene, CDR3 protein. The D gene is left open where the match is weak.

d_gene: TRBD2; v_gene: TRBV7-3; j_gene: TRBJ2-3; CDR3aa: ASRLGTSGPDTQY
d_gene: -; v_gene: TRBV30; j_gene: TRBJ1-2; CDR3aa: AWSGRSGYT
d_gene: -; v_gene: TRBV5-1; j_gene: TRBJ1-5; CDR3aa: ASTGISNQPQH
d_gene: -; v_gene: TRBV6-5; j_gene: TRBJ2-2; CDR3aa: ASRTWDNRAGELF
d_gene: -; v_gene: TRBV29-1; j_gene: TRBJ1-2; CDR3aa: SVGEGYGYT
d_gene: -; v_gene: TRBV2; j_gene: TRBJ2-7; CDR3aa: ASSDFTHEQY
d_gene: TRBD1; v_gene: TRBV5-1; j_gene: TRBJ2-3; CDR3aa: ASSLGQATDTQY
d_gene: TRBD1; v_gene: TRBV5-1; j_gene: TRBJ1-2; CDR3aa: ASSLADRSSGYT
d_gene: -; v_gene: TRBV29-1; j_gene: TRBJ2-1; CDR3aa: SICSGQSAYNEQF
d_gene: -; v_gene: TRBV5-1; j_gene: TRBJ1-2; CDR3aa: ASSPEQGVYGYT
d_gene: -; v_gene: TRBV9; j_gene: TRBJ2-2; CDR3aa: ASTFPIEAGGTGELF
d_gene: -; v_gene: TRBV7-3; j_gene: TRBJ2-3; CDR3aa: ASSPGQSTDTQY
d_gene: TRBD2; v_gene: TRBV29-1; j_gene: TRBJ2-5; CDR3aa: SRGGKTQY
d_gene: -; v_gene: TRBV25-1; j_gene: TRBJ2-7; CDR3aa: ASSDTMEAGEQY
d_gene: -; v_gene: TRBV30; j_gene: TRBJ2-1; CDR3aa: AWSARRGREF
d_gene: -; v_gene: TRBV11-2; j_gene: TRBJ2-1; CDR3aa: ASSLGGGQNNEQF
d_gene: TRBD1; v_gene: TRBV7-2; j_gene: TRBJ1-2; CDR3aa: ASSSGGNYGYT
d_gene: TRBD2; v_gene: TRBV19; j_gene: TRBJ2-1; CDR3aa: ASTPRGGTSGSRNNEQF
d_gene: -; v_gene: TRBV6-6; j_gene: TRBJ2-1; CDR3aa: ASSYLAPEQF
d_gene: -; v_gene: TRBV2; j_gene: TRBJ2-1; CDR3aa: ASSADSYNEQF
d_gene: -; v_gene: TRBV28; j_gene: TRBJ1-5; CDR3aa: ASSLVDQPQH
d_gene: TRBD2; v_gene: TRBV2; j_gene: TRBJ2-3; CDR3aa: ASSVLPLAGEGTQY
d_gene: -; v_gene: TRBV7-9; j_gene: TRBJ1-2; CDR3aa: ASSLDPRVTNYGYT
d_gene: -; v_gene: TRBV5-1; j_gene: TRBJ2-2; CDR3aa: ASSFRERTGELF
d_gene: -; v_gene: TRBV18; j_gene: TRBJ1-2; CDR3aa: ASSPPGGYYGYT
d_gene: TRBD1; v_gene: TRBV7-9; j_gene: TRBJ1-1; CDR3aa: ASSPGGGGWEAF
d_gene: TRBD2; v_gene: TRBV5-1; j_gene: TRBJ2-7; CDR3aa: ASSREGTLSYEQY
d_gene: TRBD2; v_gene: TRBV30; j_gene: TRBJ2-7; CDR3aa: AWSVGGTSY
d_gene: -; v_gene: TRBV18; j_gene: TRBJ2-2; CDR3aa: ASSPPVRGTGELF
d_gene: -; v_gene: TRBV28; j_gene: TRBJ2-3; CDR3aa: ASNPRAILEADTQY
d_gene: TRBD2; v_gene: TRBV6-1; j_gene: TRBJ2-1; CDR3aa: ASSEDPTSGISNEQF
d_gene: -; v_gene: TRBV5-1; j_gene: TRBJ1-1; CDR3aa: ASSLTNGAEAF
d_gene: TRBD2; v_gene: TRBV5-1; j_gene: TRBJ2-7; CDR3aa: ASSPGLADFYEQY
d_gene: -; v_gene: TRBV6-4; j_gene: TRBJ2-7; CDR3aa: ASSRTSLWQY
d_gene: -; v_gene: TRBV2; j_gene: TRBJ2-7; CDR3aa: ASRTETYEQY
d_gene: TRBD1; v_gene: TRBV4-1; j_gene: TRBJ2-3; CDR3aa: ASSQTRGTGISTDTQY
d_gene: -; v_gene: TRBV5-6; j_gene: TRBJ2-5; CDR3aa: ASSLQETQY
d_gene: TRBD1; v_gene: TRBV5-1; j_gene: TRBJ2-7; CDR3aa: ASTAQGAGYEQY
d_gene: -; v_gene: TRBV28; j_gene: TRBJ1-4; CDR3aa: ASSSRQSNEKLF
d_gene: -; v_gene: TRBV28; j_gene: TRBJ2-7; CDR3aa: ASTTRGGEQY
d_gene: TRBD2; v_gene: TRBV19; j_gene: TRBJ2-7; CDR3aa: ASSNPRGGRSYEQY